Detailed here is one T cell receptor (beta chain). Its target is unknown. Data came from immunoSEQ multiplex PCR; TCRdb stores just in-frame clones and leaves some out. Among a few million clones listed, about 90% were seen once. The source of the sample is a study of shared clonotypes between healthy human individuals. Across the study: Per-donor plates numbered three CD4 naive, three CD4 memory, two CD8 naive and one CD8 memory.

This CDR3 has 13 amino acids. Germline V gene lookup returns CDR1 MNHEY and CDR2 SVGAGI. V lost 6 bases, J lost 1 base, and 8 bases lay in between. Whole-study findings and limits: Around 4.7% was the fraction of naive CD4 clonotypes found shared across several donors.

The J gene is TRBJ2-3, the V gene TRBV6-5; D remains ambiguous. The sequenced sample was naive CD4+ T cells from PBMCs. Subset: CD45RA+ positively selected. The origin of this receptor is a man aged 18 to 29 in good health. Some clones in this sample may be carry-over from other donors' samples. The CDR3 is CASRPWGTDTQYF. The CDR3 DNA is TGTGCCAGCAGACCCTGGGGCACAGATACGCAGTATTTT.